This note documents a single T cell receptor beta chain sequence. Its antigen is not identified. Measured with immunoSEQ multiplex PCR; TCRdb has only the in-frame clones, and not every one. Of 900,000 to 1,200,000 clones listed, about 84% are singletons. Division of CD4+ cells produced a CD45RA+ naive subset and a CD45RA-negative memory subset. This sample is drawn from a study of shared clonotypes between healthy human individuals. This CDR3 contains 12 residues. J gave up 10 bases and V 5 bases, and 7 bases lay outside the gene matches. Germline assignment: CDR1 MDHEN and CDR2 SYDVKM. Overall study findings and caveats: Tissue TCR repertoires likely differ from these blood-only repertoires.

This sequence was found in a man aged 18 to 29 in good health. Some clones in this sample may be carry-over from other donors' samples. This chain links TRBV28 with TRBJ2-7, with 8 bases identical to TRBD1. Sample: memory CD4+ T cells from PBMCs. Subset defined: CD45RA-negative fraction. The DNA of the CDR3 is TGTGCCAGCAGTATTCCGGGACAGGCCCAGTACTTC. Protein product: CASSIPGQAQYF.